The 23 T cell receptor beta chains below were found in one sample sequenced in a study of PD-1 blockade in classical Hodgkin lymphoma. The repertoire was sequenced with immunoSEQ multiplex PCR; TCRdb's copy has only in-frame clones and lacks some. The table includes over 85,000 clones, 81% detected once. With no exception, relapse followed autologous stem cell transplantation in all patients, and brentuximab vedotin exposure varied. The source was peripheral blood mononuclear cells (PBMCs), collected before the second cycle of nivolumab. The source is a human donor with classical Hodgkin lymphoma.

Only one count was recorded for this clone. The V call is TRBV30, the J call TRBJ1-5; 7 nucleotides agree with TRBD1. CDR3 length: 15 residues. V dropped 4 bases and J dropped 2; count of bases not matched to a gene: 8. Germline V gives CDR1 GTSNPN, CDR2 SVGIG (reference sequence). In DNA, the CDR3 is TGTGCCTGGACGCAGGGGGTTCCTGGCAATCAGCCCCAGCATTTT. It encodes CAWTQGVPGNQPQHF.

This clone occurred once. The V call is TRBV9, the J call TRBJ2-2; D is unresolved. The CDR3 sequence is 14 residues long. Trimming cost V 2 bases and J 5 bases, with 10 bases left between them. Germline values: CDR1 SGDLS, CDR2 YYNGEE. The CDR3 here is CASSVAAATGELFF. CDR3 DNA sequence: TGTGCCAGCAGCGTCGCCGCAGCTACCGGGGAGCTGTTTTTT.

As concerns this clone: The junction departs from the called germline gene at one end, perhaps through a read error. The chain has TRBV2 and TRBJ2-7, with D possibly matching TRBD1 (6 bases). The CDR3 sequence is 14 residues long. Germline values: CDR1 SNHLY, CDR2 FYNNEI. This CDR3 is CASSRDGGSHEQYF. The CDR3, as DNA: TGTGCCAGCAGCCGCGATGGGGGCTCCCACGAGCAGTACTTC.

The CDR3 sequence: CASTSKETQYF. The CDR3 DNA follows: TGTGCCAGCACTTCCAAAGAGACCCAGTACTTC. The rearrangement joins TRBV2 to TRBJ2-5; D not resolved. The CDR3 sequence is 11 residues long. V lost 7 bases to trimming and J lost 3 bases, with 6 bases between them. Germline-derived CDR1 and CDR2 are SNHLY and FYNNEI.

V gene TRBV28 combines with J gene TRBJ1-1; no clear D. Germline V gives CDR1 MDHEN, CDR2 SYDVKM. Between the trimmed V and J ends, which lost 5 bases and 2 bases, there was a span of 12 bases. The CDR3 is 14 residues long. The CDR3, as DNA: TGTGCCAGCAGTGAACCGGGATTTAACACTGAAGCTTTCTTT. This gives the protein CASSEPGFNTEAFF. Full variable domain (outside the CDR3, taken from reference TRBV28 and TRBJ1-1): DVKVTQSSRYLVKRTGEKVFLECVQDMDHENMFWYRQDPGLGLRLIYFSYDVKMKEKGDIPEGYSVSREKKERFSLILESASTNQTSMYLCASSEPGFNTEAFFGQGTRLTVV.

This clone was counted only a few times. The chain has TRBV14 and TRBJ2-1; D is ambiguous. This CDR3 region has 14 residues. CDR1 SGHDN and CDR2 FVKESK come from the germline V gene. Between the trimmed V and J ends, which lost 0 bases and 7 bases, there was a span of 10 bases. CDR3 region: CASSQDLLRNEQFF. DNA of the CDR3: TGTGCCAGCAGCCAAGATCTTTTGCGGAATGAGCAGTTCTTC.

This chain links TRBV7-9 with TRBJ2-2; D is unclear. The length of the CDR3 is 13 residues. The germline CDR1 and CDR2 sequences are SEHNR and FQNEAQ (reference sequence). Deletions cut 1 base from V and 5 bases from J, with 5 bases between. CDR3 loop: CASSLVQTGELFF. The CDR3 DNA follows: TGTGCCAGCAGCTTAGTCCAAACCGGGGAGCTGTTTTTT.

The chain combines TRBV5-1 with TRBJ2-2; D remains unclear. The V end was cut by 0 bases, the J end by 3 bases, with 9 bases between. CDR3 size: 15 residues. Looked up from germline, CDR1 is SGHRS and CDR2 is YFSETQ. DNA for the CDR3: TGCGCCAGCAGCTTGGAAAGCCGGGACACCGGGGAGCTGTTTTTT. This sequence encodes CASSLESRDTGELFF.

CDR3 sequence reads: CASSAFQPRELFF. The CDR3 DNA reads TGTGCCAGCAGCGCCTTCCAGCCCCGGGAGCTGTTTTTT. The genes are TRBV11-3 and TRBJ2-2; D not resolved. The CDR3 length is 13 residues. Trimming took 5 bases from V and 9 from J, leaving 13 bases between them. Germline lookup yields CDR1 SGHNT and CDR2 YENEEA.

The chain has TRBV9 and TRBJ2-5; TRBD1 might be the D (5 bases). CDR3 length equals 15 residues. The ends were cut back, 0 bases at V and 1 base at J, with 10 bases in the middle. CDR1 and CDR2 (germline): SGDLS, YYNGEE. The CDR3 coding sequence is TGTGCCAGCAGCGTAGTAGGGGCCCCCCAAGAGACCCAGTACTTC. Residues: CASSVVGAPQETQYF.

This sequence joins TRBV5-4 and TRBJ2-7; tentative D call: TRBD1 (5 bases). CDR3 length equals 13 residues. Germline V gives CDR1 SGHNT, CDR2 YYREEE (reference sequence). Trimming took off 1 base at V and 5 bases at J, with 10 bases between the two ends. The CDR3, as DNA: TGTGCCAGCAGCTTGTGGGCAGGGAACGAGCAGTACTTC. Protein product: CASSLWAGNEQYF. Together with reference TRBV5-4 and TRBJ2-7, the CDR3 gives the full variable domain: ETGVTQSPTHLIKTRGQQVTLRCSSQSGHNTVSWYQQALGQGPQFIFQYYREEENGRGNFPPRFSGLQFPNYSSELNVNALELDDSALYLCASSLWAGNEQYFGPGTRLTVT.

This clone was found once. This chain uses TRBV10-3 with TRBJ2-7; D remains ambiguous. The CDR3 covers 13 residues. In germline, CDR1 is ENHRY, CDR2 SYGVKD. V was cut by 0 bases and J by 6 bases, with 9 bases left in between. The CDR3, as DNA: TGTGCCATCAGTGAGTCAGGAATGGGCGAGCAGTACTTC. Encoded protein: CAISESGMGEQYF.

The chain has TRBV28 and TRBJ2-7; D ambiguous. In germline, CDR1 is MDHEN, CDR2 SYDVKM. With 2 bases removed from V and 2 bases from J, the gap between germline ends came to 10 bases. The length of the CDR3 is 14 residues. The chain's CDR3 is CASSLVGKPYEQYF. CDR3 nucleotide sequence: TGTGCCAGCAGTTTAGTGGGGAAGCCCTACGAGCAGTACTTC.

This chain links TRBV28 with TRBJ2-5; D is perhaps TRBD1 (5 bases). The V gene lost 7 bases and the J gene lost 1 base, with 22 bases spanning the gap. CDR3 length: 17 amino acids. The germline gives CDR1 MDHEN, CDR2 SYDVKM. The CDR3 loop reads CASTPSDWTRSQETQYF. The CDR3 DNA is TGTGCCAGCACCCCCTCAGATTGGACACGGTCCCAAGAGACCCAGTACTTC.

In its sample, this clone ranks as medium-sized. The CDR3 loop is CASSKGGGDTEAFF. The CDR3 nucleotides are TGTGCCAGCAGTAAAGGGGGTGGAGACACTGAAGCTTTCTTT. The chain combines TRBV5-4 with TRBJ1-1; TRBD1 is a possible D gene (6 bases). CDR1 is SGHNT and CDR2 is YYREEE in the germline V gene (reference sequence). V was cut by 5 bases and J by 3 bases, with 14 bases left in between. CDR3 size: 14 residues.

The CDR3 region has the DNA TGTGCCTGGAGGTCCCAACAACTGAACACTGAAGCTTTCTTT. Protein sequence: CAWRSQQLNTEAFF. The rearrangement joins TRBV30 to TRBJ1-1, with D unresolved. Germline CDR1 GTSNPN, CDR2 SVGIG (reference sequence). Trimming cost V 3 bases and J 0 bases, with 11 bases left between them. The CDR3 contains 14 residues.

The DNA for the CDR3 is TGCGCCAGCAGCTTGGACCGGGCAACTAATGAAAAACTGTTTTTT. It yields the protein CASSLDRATNEKLFF. The V and J genes are TRBV5-1 and TRBJ1-4; no definite D call. Germline lookup yields CDR1 SGHRS and CDR2 YFSETQ. V was pared by 0 bases and J by 0 bases, with 6 bases between. This CDR3 contains 15 residues.

This sequence joins TRBV27 and TRBJ2-7; possibly TRBD2 for D (6 bases). This CDR3 is built from 13 residues. In germline, CDR1 is MNHEY, CDR2 SMNVEV (reference sequence). Trimming left V 5 bases short and J 3 bases short, with 11 bases between. The CDR3 region has the DNA TGTGCCAGCAGTCTAAGGCGGGGCTACGAGCAGTACTTC. This gives the protein CASSLRRGYEQYF.

The genes are TRBV11-3 and TRBJ2-2; unclear D gene. Germline assignment: CDR1 SGHNT and CDR2 YENEEA. The CDR3 contains 11 residues. The germline V and J ends were trimmed by 1 base and 6 bases, with 0 bases remaining between them. CDR3 in amino acids: CASSLAGELFF. The DNA for the CDR3 is TGTGCCAGCAGCTTAGCCGGGGAGCTGTTTTTT.

The chain links TRBV6-1 to TRBJ1-1; 7 bases are a match to TRBD1. Germline V gene data show CDR1 as MNHNS and CDR2 as SASEGT. V gave up 8 bases and J gave up 7 bases; unmatched junction bases: 10. This CDR3 comprises 13 residues. The CDR3 spells CASLTLGQYEAFF. The CDR3 DNA is TGTGCCAGCCTCACCCTGGGACAGTATGAAGCTTTCTTT.

By sample share, this clone is medium-sized (0.01 to 0.1%). The rearrangement uses TRBV19 and TRBJ2-1, with 11 positions matching TRBD1. The germline V gene has CDR1 LNHDA and CDR2 SQIVND (reference sequence). V shed 6 bases, J shed 8 bases, and the junction held 9 bases outside the gene matches. This CDR3 spans 15 amino acids. DNA of the CDR3: TGTGCCAGTAGGGCTGGACAGGGGGCAATGGATGAGCAGTTCTTC. Protein: CASRAGQGAMDEQFF.

This chain connects TRBV10-3 to TRBJ2-2; a possible D gene is TRBD2 (5 bases). The CDR3 spans 13 residues. V dropped 5 bases and J dropped 5 bases, with 9 bases sitting between them. Germline V gene lookup returns CDR1 ENHRY and CDR2 SYGVKD. The CDR3 protein is CAISPPGTGELFF. CDR3 DNA sequence: TGTGCCATCAGTCCACCGGGGACCGGGGAGCTGTTTTTT.

V and J are TRBV20-1 and TRBJ2-7, with D hard to call. V lost 3 bases to trimming and J lost 2 bases, with 5 bases between them. Germline assignment: CDR1 DFQATT and CDR2 SNEGSKA (reference sequence). This CDR3 is 11 amino acids long. CDR3 residues: CSASSTYEQYF. For the CDR3, the DNA is TGCAGTGCTAGTTCTACCTACGAGCAGTACTTC.